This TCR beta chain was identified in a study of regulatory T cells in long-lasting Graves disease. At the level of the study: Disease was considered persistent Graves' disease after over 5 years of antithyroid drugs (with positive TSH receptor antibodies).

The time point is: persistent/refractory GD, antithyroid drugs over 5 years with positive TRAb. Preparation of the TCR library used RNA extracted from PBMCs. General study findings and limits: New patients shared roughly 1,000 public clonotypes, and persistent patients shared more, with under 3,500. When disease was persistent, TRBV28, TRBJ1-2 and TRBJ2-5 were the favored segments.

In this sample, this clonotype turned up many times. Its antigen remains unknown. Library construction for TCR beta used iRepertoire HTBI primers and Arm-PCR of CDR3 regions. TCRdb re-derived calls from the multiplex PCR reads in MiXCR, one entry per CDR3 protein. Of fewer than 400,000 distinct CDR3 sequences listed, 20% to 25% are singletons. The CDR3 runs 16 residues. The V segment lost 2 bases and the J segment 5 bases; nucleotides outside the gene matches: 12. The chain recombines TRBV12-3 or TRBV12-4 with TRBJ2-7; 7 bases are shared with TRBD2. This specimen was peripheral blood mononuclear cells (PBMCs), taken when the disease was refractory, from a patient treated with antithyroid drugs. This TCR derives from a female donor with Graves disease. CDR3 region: CASSLTRGVSGDEQYF. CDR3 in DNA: TGTGCCAGCAGTTTAACCCGGGGGGTTAGCGGAGACGAGCAGTACTTC.